These 30 T cell receptor beta chains came from one sample sequenced in a study of PD-1 blockade in classical Hodgkin lymphoma. Method: immunoSEQ multiplex PCR; TCRdb's copy keeps in-frame clones and lacks some. The sample records about 19,000 clones, roughly 77% being singletons. With no exception, relapse followed autologous stem cell transplantation in all patients, and brentuximab vedotin exposure varied. Sequenced here: peripheral blood mononuclear cells (PBMCs), sampled before the second cycle of nivolumab. These receptors all come from a human donor with classical Hodgkin lymphoma.

This clone turned up a few times. This chain connects TRBV16 to TRBJ1-1; D is perhaps TRBD1 (5 bases). The CDR3 contains 15 residues. Germline CDR1 and CDR2: KGHSY and FQNENV. Trimming took off 4 bases at V and 3 bases at J, with 15 bases between the two ends. CDR3 DNA sequence: TGTGCCAGCAGCCCCCCGGGGGGGGTCGACACTGAAGCTTTCTTT. It yields the protein CASSPPGGVDTEAFF.

The V and J genes are TRBV7-3 and TRBJ1-1; the match to TRBD1 covers 8 bases. CDR1 is SGHTA, CDR2 FQGTGA, per germline. The CDR3 contains 14 residues. V trimming: 5 bases; J trimming: 6 bases; junction bases outside the gene matches: 8. CDR3 nucleotide sequence: TGTGCCAGCAGCGCCAGGGCGGACAGGGCTGAAGCTTTCTTT. Its protein is CASSARADRAEAFF.

V usage is TRBV10-3 and J usage is TRBJ1-2, with D possibly matching TRBD1 (6 bases). The germline V and J ends were trimmed by 0 bases and 8 bases, with 13 bases remaining between them. The CDR3 spans 14 residues. The V gene's germline CDR1 is ENHRY and CDR2 SYGVKD. The CDR3: CAISESEQGRGYTF. Written as DNA, the CDR3 is TGTGCCATCAGTGAGTCTGAACAGGGACGGGGCTACACCTTC.

The chain couples TRBV19 to TRBJ2-7, with 11 nucleotides matching TRBD1. The CDR3 spans 16 residues. J gave up 5 bases and V 3 bases, and 9 bases lay outside the gene matches. In germline, CDR1 is LNHDA, CDR2 SQIVND (reference sequence). The CDR3 coding sequence is TGTGCCAGTAGTATGACACCGGGGACAGGGGGAGACGAGCAGTACTTC. Its protein is CASSMTPGTGGDEQYF.

The CDR3 here is CASSFTGENYGYTF. The DNA for the CDR3 is TGTGCCAGCAGTTTCACAGGGGAGAACTATGGCTACACCTTC. The chain employs TRBV28 and TRBJ1-2, with 7 bases that match TRBD1. This CDR3 has 14 amino acids. V lost 3 bases and J lost 2; bases outside the gene matches: 3. Germline-derived CDR1 and CDR2 are MDHEN and SYDVKM.

The chain carries TRBV6-5 and TRBJ1-1; D is perhaps TRBD1 (6 bases). V shed 2 bases and J shed 2 bases, with 15 bases lying between them. Germline assignment: CDR1 MNHEY and CDR2 SVGAGI. CDR3 size: 16 residues. The CDR3 sequence: CASSYDNRVGNTEAFF. The CDR3 nucleotides read TGTGCCAGCAGTTACGACAACAGGGTAGGAAACACTGAAGCTTTCTTT.

The CDR3 here is CASGLVNTGELFF. The CDR3 coding sequence is TGTGCTAGTGGTTTGGTTAACACCGGGGAGCTGTTTTTT. The chain has TRBV12-5 and TRBJ2-2; D gene uncertain. The germline V gene has CDR1 LGHNT and CDR2 FRNRAP. Trimming shortened V by 0 bases and J by 2 bases, and 1 base separated the two germline ends. The length of the CDR3 is 13 residues.

The chain carries TRBV6-5 and TRBJ2-7, with TRBD1 identical over 8 bases. Germline loops: CDR1 MNHEY, CDR2 SVGAGI. Trimming at V came to 5 bases and at J to 1 base, leaving 4 bases not matched to a gene. The length of the CDR3 is 14 residues. CDR3 protein: CASSTRDRSYEQYF. CDR3 nucleotide sequence: TGTGCCAGCAGTACCCGGGACAGGTCCTACGAGCAGTACTTC.

The chain recombines TRBV7-8 with TRBJ2-1; 9 nucleotides match TRBD2. Germline CDR1 is SGHVS and CDR2 is FQNEAQ. V lost 1 base, J lost 8 bases, and 9 bases stayed unmatched. The CDR3 has 16 residues. The CDR3 here is CASSLVGGGAVDEQFF. The CDR3 nucleotides read TGTGCCAGCAGCTTAGTTGGCGGGGGGGCCGTTGATGAGCAGTTCTTC.

The chain uses TRBV28 and TRBJ1-2, with D perhaps TRBD1 (5 bases). This CDR3 comprises 12 residues. The V end was cut by 11 bases, the J end by 2 bases, with 12 bases between. Germline V gene data show CDR1 as MDHEN and CDR2 as SYDVKM. CDR3 sequence reads: CAGSGGNYGYTF. DNA for the CDR3: TGTGCCGGAAGTGGGGGAAACTATGGCTACACCTTC.

This clone was counted a few times. Here the CDR3 reads CAWRPPAGEVGELFF. The CDR3, as DNA: TGTGCCTGGAGGCCCCCAGCGGGGGAGGTCGGGGAGCTGTTTTTT. This chain joins TRBV30 and TRBJ2-2, with 8 bases lining up with TRBD2. The germline V gene encodes CDR1 GTSNPN and CDR2 SVGIG (reference sequence). The CDR3 has 15 residues. J lost 7 bases, V lost 3 bases, and 10 bases had no gene match.

The chain combines TRBV6-5 with TRBJ1-2, with a possible D match to TRBD1 (5 bases). Germline V lookup: CDR1 MNHEY, CDR2 SVGAGI. There are 12 residues in the CDR3. V lost 8 bases, J lost 3 bases, and 10 bases lay in between. The CDR3 here is CASGGLDYGYTF. The DNA for the CDR3 is TGTGCCAGCGGGGGTTTGGACTATGGCTACACCTTC.

This chain connects TRBV19 to TRBJ2-5, with D perhaps TRBD2 (5 bases). CDR1 and CDR2 from the germline V gene are LNHDA and SQIVND (reference sequence). CDR3 size: 13 residues. Trimming took 6 bases from V and 5 from J, leaving 13 bases between them. CDR3 protein: CASSMGDWETQYF. In DNA form, the CDR3 reads TGTGCCAGTAGCATGGGAGATTGGGAGACCCAGTACTTC.

The chain uses TRBV30 and TRBJ1-5, with D maybe TRBD1 (6 bases). The V end lost 5 bases, the J end lost 4 bases, and 9 bases lay between the germline ends. The CDR3 sequence is 12 residues long. Germline CDR1 GTSNPN, CDR2 SVGIG (reference sequence). In nucleotides, the CDR3 is TGTGCCTGGGGTACAGGGAATCAGCCCCAGCATTTT. It is translated as CAWGTGNQPQHF.

The chain links TRBV19 to TRBJ2-1; 8 bases are a match to TRBD2. This CDR3 is built from 15 residues. The trim removed 6 bases at V and 0 bases at J, leaving 4 bases unmatched. The germline CDR1 and CDR2 sequences are LNHDA and SQIVND (reference sequence). This CDR3 is CASRISGNSYNEQFF. CDR3 DNA sequence: TGTGCCAGTAGAATTAGCGGGAACTCCTACAATGAGCAGTTCTTC.

The chain combines TRBV4-3 with TRBJ2-6, with D tentatively TRBD1 (5 bases). This CDR3 region has 16 residues. Trimming left V 0 bases short and J 4 bases short, with 10 bases between. Per the germline V gene, CDR1 is LGHNA and CDR2 is YSLEER. CDR3 nucleotide sequence: TGCGCCAGCAGCCAAGATTCAGGGAACGGGGCCAACGTCCTGACTTTC. Translating gives CASSQDSGNGANVLTF.

This chain uses TRBV6-4 with TRBJ2-1; 9 nucleotides line up with TRBD2. From germline, CDR1 is MRHNA and CDR2 SNTAGT. J gave up 0 bases and V 8 bases, and 5 bases lay outside the gene matches. The CDR3 contains 15 residues. The CDR3 protein is CASAIAGDSYNEQFF. The CDR3 DNA is TGTGCCAGCGCCATAGCGGGGGACTCCTACAATGAGCAGTTCTTC.

The DNA of the CDR3 is TGTGCCAGCGGCTCGTGGGGCAATGAGCAGTTCTTC. As protein: CASGSWGNEQFF. The chain joins TRBV7-3 to TRBJ2-1; unclear D gene. From germline, CDR1 is SGHTA and CDR2 FQGTGA. The ends were cut back, 8 bases at V and 6 bases at J, with 11 bases in the middle. This CDR3 has 12 amino acids.

The V call is TRBV7-9, the J call TRBJ1-5; no definite D call. The CDR3 has 17 amino acids. V was pared by 4 bases and J by 0 bases, with 16 bases between. CDR1 is SEHNR, CDR2 FQNEAQ, per germline (reference sequence). CDR3 coding DNA: TGTGCCAGCAGCTCCTACTCTAACAGATATAGCAATCAGCCCCAGCATTTT. This encodes CASSSYSNRYSNQPQHF.

The V gene is TRBV9, the J gene TRBJ2-1; D uncertain. The V and J ends lost 0 bases and 6 bases respectively, with 7 bases between them. Looked up from germline, CDR1 is SGDLS and CDR2 is YYNGEE. There are 13 residues in the CDR3. The CDR3 DNA is TGTGCCAGCAGCGTAGTGACTCGCAATGAGCAGTTCTTC. Protein product: CASSVVTRNEQFF.

V gene TRBV28 combines with J gene TRBJ1-1; TRBD1 might be the D (6 bases). The CDR3 sequence is 15 residues long. Between the trimmed V and J ends, which lost 4 bases and 4 bases, there was a span of 16 bases. In germline, CDR1 is MDHEN, CDR2 SYDVKM. CDR3 region: CASSYLQGGGTEAFF. The CDR3 DNA follows: TGTGCCAGCAGTTACCTACAAGGGGGGGGCACTGAAGCTTTCTTT.

The chain has TRBV10-3 and TRBJ2-7, with D perhaps TRBD2 (6 bases). Looked up from germline, CDR1 is ENHRY and CDR2 is SYGVKD. V lost 6 bases, J lost 2 bases, and 14 bases lay in between. The CDR3 spans 14 residues. CDR3 sequence (DNA): TGTGCCATCAGGACACCAGGAGGGCCCTACGAGCAGTACTTC. Protein sequence: CAIRTPGGPYEQYF.

The rearrangement joins TRBV7-3 to TRBJ2-1, with no clear D. Looked up from germline, CDR1 is SGHTA and CDR2 is FQGTGA. The CDR3 sequence is 17 residues long. V was shortened by 4 bases and J by 0 bases, with 16 bases between the two germline ends. This chain's CDR3 is CASSSQASAISYNEQFF. The CDR3 DNA reads TGTGCCAGCAGCTCCCAGGCTTCAGCTATCTCCTACAATGAGCAGTTCTTC.

The chain employs TRBV30 and TRBJ1-2; perhaps TRBD1 as D (5 bases). Deletions cut 3 bases from V and 0 bases from J, with 8 bases between. Looked up from germline, CDR1 is GTSNPN and CDR2 is SVGIG (reference sequence). This CDR3 is built from 13 residues. CDR3 nucleotides: TGTGCCTGGAGAGCGACAGCTAACTATGGCTACACCTTC. Amino acid sequence: CAWRATANYGYTF.

This clone came up a few times. The rearrangement uses TRBV19 and TRBJ1-6; D is uncertain. The CDR3 runs 13 residues. Germline loops: CDR1 LNHDA, CDR2 SQIVND (reference sequence). The V end was cut by 4 bases, the J end by 9 bases, with 10 bases between. The DNA for the CDR3 is TGTGCCAGTAGTACCCGATTGGGTTCACCCCTCCACTTT. Protein sequence: CASSTRLGSPLHF.

J is TRBJ1-2 and V is TRBV2; tentatively, D is TRBD1 (5 bases). The V end was cut by 4 bases, the J end by 2 bases, with 17 bases between. Germline CDR1 is SNHLY and CDR2 is FYNNEI. This CDR3 spans 16 amino acids. The CDR3 DNA reads as TGTGCCAGCAGTGGGCCCGGACACTTTTCCAACTATGGCTACACCTTC. Its protein is CASSGPGHFSNYGYTF.

The rearrangement joins TRBV2 to TRBJ2-1; the D gene is possibly TRBD2 (6 bases). The V end was cut by 6 bases, the J end by 4 bases, with 16 bases between. This CDR3 contains 15 residues. Germline CDR1 is SNHLY and CDR2 is FYNNEI. The CDR3 DNA is TGTGCCAGCAGCGAAATGGGGGAGGCTTACAATGAGCAGTTCTTC. This gives the protein CASSEMGEAYNEQFF.

This chain uses TRBV10-2 with TRBJ2-7; D gene unclear. The CDR3 extends over 13 amino acids. With 11 bases removed from V and 3 bases from J, the gap between germline ends came to 17 bases. Germline lookup yields CDR1 WSHSY and CDR2 SAAADI. CDR3 bases: TGCGCCGTCACCTACGACATTGGCTACGAGCAGTACTTC. This codes for CAVTYDIGYEQYF.

The CDR3 DNA follows: TGTGCCAGTAGTCTTCAGGGTTGGGAGACCCAGTACTTC. Protein: CASSLQGWETQYF. V gene TRBV19 combines with J gene TRBJ2-5, with D possibly being TRBD1 (5 bases). V lost 5 bases and J 5 bases, leaving 12 bases between the germline ends. There are 13 residues in the CDR3. Germline values: CDR1 LNHDA, CDR2 SQIVND (reference sequence).

This chain links TRBV6-4 with TRBJ2-3, with 13 positions matching TRBD2. After removal of 2 bases from V and 4 bases from J, the junction contained 0 bases not matched to a gene. CDR1 is MRHNA, CDR2 SNTAGT, per germline. This CDR3 contains 15 residues. CDR3 DNA: TGTGCCAGCAGTGACACTAGCGGGGGGGCAGATACGCAGTATTTT. Amino acids: CASSDTSGGADTQYF.